These 19 T cell receptor beta chains were sequenced from one sample in a study of blood T cell repertoires in COVID-19. TCRdb's copy holds only in-frame clones and misses some; the assay was immunoSEQ multiplex PCR. The data show around 250,000 clones, about nine tenths seen once. Source material: PBMCs or T cells enriched from blood (not recorded which). All receptors come from a human donor in a cohort exposed to, infected with or recovered from COVID-19 (not recorded which). The donor label of this sample is uncertain.

The V and J genes are TRBV5-1 and TRBJ1-1, with D maybe TRBD1 (6 bases). From germline, CDR1 is SGHRS and CDR2 YFSETQ. V was cut by 0 bases and J by 12 bases, with 12 bases left in between. CDR3 length: 12 amino acids. CDR3 sequence: CASSLGGPETFF. The CDR3 DNA reads TGCGCCAGCAGCTTGGGGGGGCCCGAGACTTTCTTT.

This chain uses TRBV5-1 with TRBJ2-3; 11 bases map to TRBD2. CDR1 and CDR2 from the germline V gene are SGHRS and YFSETQ. The J segment lost 5 bases and the V segment lost 0 bases, leaving 5 bases of the junction unmatched. This CDR3 comprises 16 residues. The CDR3 DNA is TGCGCCAGCAGCTTGGATAGCGGGGGGGCCATAGATACGCAGTATTTT. This codes for CASSLDSGGAIDTQYF.

The V and J genes are TRBV5-4 and TRBJ2-5; D is possibly TRBD1 (5 bases). V lost 4 bases and J 0 bases, leaving 16 bases between the germline ends. Germline CDR1 SGHNT, CDR2 YYREEE (reference sequence). The CDR3 totals 16 residues. DNA of the CDR3: TGTGCCAGCAGCCCCCGGGCAGGGCCGTACCAAGAGACCCAGTACTTC. Protein sequence: CASSPRAGPYQETQYF.

This chain connects TRBV18 to TRBJ1-1; 8 bases fit TRBD1. There are 15 residues in the CDR3. Trimming removed 3 bases from V and 5 bases from J; junction bases left unmatched: 8. The V gene's germline CDR1 is KGHSH and CDR2 LQKENI. This CDR3 is CASSPLDRAGTEAFF. The CDR3 coding sequence is TGTGCCAGCTCACCCCTGGACAGGGCCGGGACTGAAGCTTTCTTT.

The rearrangement joins TRBV11-2 to TRBJ2-3; 11 bases are shared with TRBD2. Trimming cost V 1 base and J 6 bases; bases outside gene matches: 12. The CDR3 is made up of 18 amino acids. Germline CDR1 and CDR2: SGHAT and FQNNGV. The CDR3: CASSLGLAGRNDFDTQYF. In nucleotides, the CDR3 is TGTGCCAGCAGCTTAGGACTAGCGGGGAGGAATGATTTCGATACGCAGTATTTT.

The chain recombines TRBV7-6 with TRBJ1-3; no firm D call. This CDR3 has 16 residues. Trimming took off 1 base at V and 0 bases at J, with 10 bases between the two ends. Germline V gene sequence: CDR1 SGHVS, CDR2 FNYEAQ. The CDR3 region is CASSLGESGSGNTIYF. CDR3 DNA sequence: TGTGCCAGCAGCTTAGGGGAGAGTGGCTCTGGAAACACCATATATTTT. Variable domain in full (rest from reference TRBV7-6 and TRBJ1-3): GAGVSQSPRYKVTKRGQDVALRCDPISGHVSLYWYRQALGQGPEFLTYFNYEAQQDKSGLPNDRFSAERPEGSISTLTIQRTEQRDSAMYRCASSLGESGSGNTIYFGEGSWLTVV.

V gene TRBV29-1 combines with J gene TRBJ2-7; perhaps TRBD2 as D (6 bases). V gave up 6 bases and J gave up 7 bases, with 16 bases separating them. This CDR3 has 12 residues. Looked up from germline, CDR1 is SQVTM and CDR2 is ANQGSEA. The CDR3 is CSVPGTSGEQYF. The CDR3 DNA sequence: TGCAGCGTCCCCGGGACTTCGGGGGAGCAGTACTTC.

The chain employs TRBV29-1 and TRBJ1-2, with 9 bases matching TRBD1. Germline CDR1 and CDR2: SQVTM and ANQGSEA. The CDR3 extends over 12 amino acids. The junction had 7 bases not matched to a gene; V was cut back by 7 bases and J by 7 bases. The CDR3 loop reads CSAQQGAGGYTF. DNA of the CDR3: TGCAGCGCCCAACAGGGGGCGGGTGGCTACACCTTC.

V and J are TRBV3-1 (or the pseudogene TRBV3-2) and TRBJ1-2; TRBD1 matches at 9 bases. The ends lost 2 bases at V and 8 bases at J; junction bases unmatched: 18. The V gene's germline CDR1 is LGHDT and CDR2 YNNKEL (reference sequence). The length of the CDR3 is 18 residues. CDR3 nucleotide sequence: TGTGCCAGCAGCCAAAGGGGGGGGACAGGGCTCTATGGAGACGGCTACACCTTC. It specifies CASSQRGGTGLYGDGYTF.

The rearrangement links TRBV2 to TRBJ2-5; D is unresolved. There are 12 residues in the CDR3. Deletions cut 4 bases from V and 4 bases from J, with 7 bases between. Germline values: CDR1 SNHLY, CDR2 FYNNEI. CDR3 protein: CASSVMRETQYF. CDR3 DNA sequence: TGTGCCAGCAGTGTTATGAGAGAGACCCAGTACTTC.

This CDR3 is CASSEASGSTGELFF. For the CDR3, the DNA is TGTGCCAGCAGTGAGGCTAGCGGGTCCACCGGGGAGCTGTTTTTT. The chain uses TRBV2 and TRBJ2-2; 8 bases align to TRBD2. Germline CDR1 and CDR2: SNHLY and FYNNEI. This CDR3 is 15 amino acids long. After removal of 3 bases from V and 4 bases from J, the junction contained 4 bases not matched to a gene.

The rearrangement joins TRBV29-1 to TRBJ1-2; 8 nucleotides match TRBD1. V trimming: 4 bases; J trimming: 6 bases; junction bases outside the gene matches: 7. The CDR3 sequence is 13 residues long. Germline V gene lookup returns CDR1 SQVTM and CDR2 ANQGSEA. As DNA, the CDR3 is TGCAGCGTTGCAGGGGGCAGGGAAAATGGCTACACCTTC. This codes for CSVAGGRENGYTF. Full variable domain (remainder filled in from reference TRBV29-1 and TRBJ1-2): SAVISQKPSRDICQRGTSLTIQCQVDSQVTMMFWYRQQPGQSLTLIATANQGSEATYESGFVIDKFPISRPNLTFSTLTVSNMSPEDSSIYLCSVAGGRENGYTFGSGTRLTVV.

The chain combines TRBV5-8 with TRBJ2-4, with 16 bases lining up with TRBD2. V dropped 4 bases and J dropped 7; count of bases not matched to a gene: 5. CDR1 and CDR2 from the germline V gene are SGHTS and YDEGEE. CDR3 size: 16 residues. The CDR3 protein is CASSIGTSGGANIQYF. The DNA for the CDR3 is TGTGCCAGCAGCATAGGGACTAGCGGGGGGGCCAACATTCAGTACTTC. The entire variable domain, with the rest obtained from reference TRBV5-8 and TRBJ2-4, is as follows: EAGVTQSPTHLIKTRGQQATLRCSPISGHTSVYWYQQALGLGLQFLLWYDEGEERNRGNFPPRFSGRQFPNYSSELNVNALELEDSALYLCASSIGTSGGANIQYFGAGTRLSVL.

CDR3: CASSNIDSSNQPQHF. The DNA for the CDR3 is TGTGCCAGTAGCAATATAGACTCCAGCAATCAGCCCCAGCATTTT. J is TRBJ1-5 and V is TRBV19; D is uncertain. The CDR3 is 15 amino acids. CDR1 and CDR2 from the germline V gene are LNHDA and SQIVND (reference sequence). The V end was cut by 6 bases, the J end by 1 base, with 13 bases between.

The chain combines TRBV11-3 with TRBJ2-5; TRBD2 matches 12 bases. The J segment lost 2 bases and the V segment lost 5 bases, leaving 9 bases of the junction unmatched. Germline V lookup: CDR1 SGHNT, CDR2 YENEEA. The CDR3 is 17 amino acids. The CDR3 nucleotides read TGTGCCAGCAGCACAAAGGGAGGACTAGCGGGGCAAGAGACCCAGTACTTC. Protein sequence: CASSTKGGLAGQETQYF.

CDR3 DNA sequence: TGTGCCAGCAGACAAGGGCAGGGCCAAGAGACCCAGTACTTC. Translation gives CASRQGQGQETQYF. The chain has TRBV2 and TRBJ2-5; a weak D match, TRBD1 (5 bases). This CDR3 has 14 residues. The germline CDR1 and CDR2 sequences are SNHLY and FYNNEI. Trimming stripped 6 bases from V and 1 base from J, with 12 bases between.

The DNA for the CDR3 is TGTGCCGTAGCCACCTCGTGGAGCTCCTACAATGAGCAGTTCTTC. Amino acid sequence: CAVATSWSSYNEQFF. This chain joins TRBV5-5 and TRBJ2-1; D ambiguous. This CDR3 spans 15 amino acids. The V end was cut by 10 bases, the J end by 0 bases, with 17 bases between. Per the germline V gene, CDR1 is SGHKS and CDR2 is YYEKEE (reference sequence).

The CDR3 nucleotides are TGTGCCACCCGCGACAGTAACGAAAAACTGTTTTTT. It yields the protein CATRDSNEKLFF. The chain carries TRBV24-1 and TRBJ1-4; D perhaps matches TRBD1 (5 bases). Trimming took 9 bases from V and 8 from J, leaving 12 bases between them. This CDR3 region has 12 residues. Germline-derived CDR1 and CDR2 are KGHDR and SFDVKD.

V and J are TRBV4-3 and TRBJ2-5; 8 bases map to TRBD1. This CDR3 comprises 16 residues. Germline CDR1 and CDR2: LGHNA and YSLEER. The junction had 9 bases not matched to a gene; V was cut back by 1 base and J by 5 bases. Here the CDR3 reads CASSQGTGIGAETQYF. The CDR3 coding sequence is TGCGCCAGCAGCCAAGGGACAGGGATAGGCGCGGAGACCCAGTACTTC.